Given below is one TCR beta chain in context. Its antigen is undetermined. The source of the sample is a study of T cell responses to AZD1222 COVID-19 vaccine. Overall study results and limits: When two AZD1222 doses had been given, Spike-specific TCR breadth and depth rose. Only 5 to 7 individuals given AZD1222 were seropositive at baseline. Clonal diversity was possibly underestimated; the donors were predominantly white British and more often female.

Method: immunoSEQ multiplex PCR; TCRdb's copy keeps in-frame clones and lacks some. The sample holds 150,000 or so clones; 90% to 95% are singletons and the top ten take around 1.9%. The CDR3 has 15 amino acids. Germline CDR1 SGHRS, CDR2 YFSETQ. V was clipped by 0 bases and J by 4 bases; unmatched bases: 3. The sequence came from an adult in good health. The chain uses TRBV5-1 and TRBJ2-1, with 8 bases lining up with TRBD1. Sample: peripheral blood, taken on day 0 of AZD1222 vaccination. CDR3 residues: CASSLADRVYNEQFF. The CDR3 DNA is TGCGCCAGCAGCTTGGCGGACAGGGTTTACAATGAGCAGTTCTTC.